The 19 T cell receptor beta chains in this list originate from one sample, sequenced in a study of CD8 T cells in ankylosing spondylitis (dated by TCRdb to the late 2010s). What the study reported, not specific to this receptor: Blood from ankylosing spondylitis patients appeared to be characterized by a TCR beta motif made up of about 8 highly homologous amino acid variants.

Library preparation was by 5' RACE. Reads for this sample came from an Illumina HiSeq 2500. The public sequencing data were trimmed at Q25 with fastp and processed into clonotypes with MiXCR by TCRdb, which kept only in-frame beta chains. For every CDR3 protein sequence, its rows merge into one entry that carries the most common genes and DNA. The sample table holds 100,000 or so distinct CDR3 sequences, of which approximately 9.6% were seen once. The ten top clones hold approximately 29% of the sample. These receptors have no identified antigens. Input material: blood, either unsorted or a sorted T cell fraction (not recorded which). The source is a male donor with ankylosing spondylitis.

The CDR3 DNA sequence: TGTGCCAGCAGTGCAGGGGCCGGGGTTGGTAGCAATCAGCCCCAGCATTTT. This sequence encodes CASSAGAGVGSNQPQHF. The chain combines TRBV27 with TRBJ1-5; TRBD1 might be the D (6 bases). The CDR3 sequence is 17 residues long. The germline V and J ends were trimmed by 5 bases and 0 bases, with 17 bases remaining between them. Germline V lookup: CDR1 MNHEY, CDR2 SMNVEV (reference sequence).

Ten or more counts support this clonotype. The chain is built from TRBV20-1 and TRBJ1-2; no clear D. The germline V gene encodes CDR1 DFQATT and CDR2 SNEGSKA (reference sequence). V lost 0 bases to trimming and J lost 4 bases, with 12 bases between them. The CDR3 has 14 amino acids. The CDR3 spells CSARDLGKSYGYTF. The CDR3 DNA is TGCAGTGCTAGAGATTTAGGGAAGTCCTATGGCTACACCTTC.

The sample holds a few counts of this clonotype. CDR3 amino acids: CSARDRDRGTYEQYF. CDR3 sequence (DNA): TGCAGTGCTAGGGACCGGGACAGGGGTACCTACGAGCAGTACTTC. The chain carries TRBV20-1 and TRBJ2-7, with 10 bases aligning to TRBD1. The CDR3 has 15 residues. V shed 3 bases, J shed 2 bases, and the junction held 7 bases outside the gene matches. Germline CDR1 DFQATT, CDR2 SNEGSKA (reference sequence).

V and J are TRBV7-8 and TRBJ2-5; maybe TRBD1 (5 bases). Germline assignment: CDR1 SGHVS and CDR2 FQNEAQ. Between the trimmed V and J ends, which lost 5 bases and 1 base, there was a span of 11 bases. The CDR3 length is 14 residues. CDR3 residues: CASSDTGLQETQYF. CDR3 sequence (DNA): TGTGCCAGCAGCGACACAGGCCTCCAAGAGACCCAGTACTTC. The variable domain in full, completed from reference TRBV7-8 and TRBJ2-5, reads GAGVSQSPRYKVAKRGQDVALRCDPISGHVSLFWYQQALGQGPEFLTYFQNEAQLDKSGLPSDRFFAERPEGSVSTLKIQRTQQEDSAVYLCASSDTGLQETQYFGPGTRLLVL.

This chain connects TRBV7-9 to TRBJ1-2, with a weak D call TRBD1 (6 bases). CDR1 and CDR2 from the germline V gene are SEHNR and FQNEAQ (reference sequence). CDR3 length equals 16 residues. The V end was cut by 4 bases, the J end by 3 bases, with 18 bases between. The CDR3 DNA is TGTGCCAGCAGCTCCTCGACGGGGGCCGTCCACTATGGCTACACCTTC. Translating it yields CASSSSTGAVHYGYTF.

This clonotype was counted between two and nine times. CDR3 bases: TGTGCCAGCAGCTACTCCGGGACAGGGGTGGGAAGAGAAAAACTGTTTTTT. Translating it yields CASSYSGTGVGREKLFF. The genes are TRBV7-9 and TRBJ1-4; 10 nucleotides match TRBD1. CDR1 is SEHNR and CDR2 is FQNEAQ in the germline V gene (reference sequence). This CDR3 has 17 amino acids. After removal of 4 bases from V and 8 bases from J, the junction contained 13 bases not matched to a gene.

There are many counts of this clonotype. The chain links TRBV11-2 to TRBJ1-5, with D perhaps TRBD1 (5 bases). The CDR3 spans 14 residues. Germline lookup yields CDR1 SGHAT and CDR2 FQNNGV. Deletions cut 5 bases from V and 6 bases from J, with 14 bases between. CDR3 bases: TGTGCCAGCAGCCAAGCGGGGGAATCTCAGCCCCAGCATTTT. The encoded protein is CASSQAGESQPQHF.

The chain links TRBV20-1 to TRBJ2-7; 8 bases are a match to TRBD2. The CDR3 has 14 amino acids. Germline V lookup: CDR1 DFQATT, CDR2 SNEGSKA (reference sequence). V shed 5 bases and J 2 bases; nucleotides not matched to a gene: 8. The CDR3 DNA sequence: TGCAGTGCTGGTAGCGGGGTATATCCCTACGAGCAGTACTTC. This codes for CSAGSGVYPYEQYF.

The chain is built from TRBV11-2 and TRBJ2-3, with D tentatively TRBD1 or TRBD2 (5 bases each). Per the germline V gene, CDR1 is SGHAT and CDR2 is FQNNGV. The CDR3 has 15 amino acids. V lost 5 bases and J lost 0, with 12 bases in between. CDR3 in DNA: TGTGCCAGCAGCGGGACCGAAACTAGCACAGATACGCAGTATTTT. It codes for CASSGTETSTDTQYF.

This clonotype was seen more than once but under ten times. The chain couples TRBV27 to TRBJ1-1; no definite D call. From germline, CDR1 is MNHEY and CDR2 SMNVEV (reference sequence). This CDR3 has 13 amino acids. Trimming stripped 6 bases from V and 5 bases from J, with 13 bases between. The CDR3 nucleotides read TGTGCCAGCAGCCTGTCCCTTGGGACTGAAGCTTTCTTT. This gives the protein CASSLSLGTEAFF.

This clonotype was seen repeatedly, ten times or more. The chain is built from TRBV27 and TRBJ1-5; D might be TRBD1 (6 bases). Per the germline V gene, CDR1 is MNHEY and CDR2 is SMNVEV (reference sequence). There are 14 residues in the CDR3. V gave up 2 bases and J gave up 1 base, with 6 bases separating them. The CDR3 DNA reads as TGTGCCAGCAGTTTAGACAGGAGCAATCAGCCCCAGCATTTT. It specifies CASSLDRSNQPQHF.

This clonotype has at least ten counts. V and J are TRBV13 and TRBJ2-7; TRBD1 aligns across 7 bases. Per germline, CDR1 PRHDT and CDR2 FYEKMQ (reference sequence). This CDR3 is built from 15 residues. V lost 1 base to trimming and J lost 3 bases; unmatched junction nucleotides: 6. The CDR3 bases are TGTGCCAGCAGCTTAGAGGGGGACAGAGACTACGAGCAGTACTTC. It translates to CASSLEGDRDYEQYF.

In its sample, this clonotype was seen once. The V gene is TRBV5-5, the J gene TRBJ2-7, with 7 bases matching TRBD2. The junction had 2 bases not matched to a gene; V was cut back by 0 bases and J by 5 bases. Germline V gives CDR1 SGHKS, CDR2 YYEKEE (reference sequence). The CDR3 is 13 residues long. The CDR3 DNA is TGTGCCAGCAGCTTGGCCGGGGGGAACGAGCAGTACTTC. Translation: CASSLAGGNEQYF.

The table lists this clonotype with a few counts. The chain uses TRBV3-1 and TRBJ2-7; D call uncertain. Trimming took 0 bases from V and 0 from J, leaving 9 bases between them. Germline V gives CDR1 LGHDT, CDR2 YNNKEL (reference sequence). The CDR3 is 15 residues long. The CDR3 is CASSQDARSSYEQYF. DNA of the CDR3: TGTGCCAGCAGCCAAGATGCTAGGAGCTCCTACGAGCAGTACTTC.

This clonotype was recorded many times. This chain joins TRBV7-8 and TRBJ2-3; D gene unclear. Germline values: CDR1 SGHVS, CDR2 FQNEAQ. There are 13 residues in the CDR3. V was pared by 5 bases and J by 5 bases, with 11 bases between. The CDR3 spells CASSAVPIDTQYF. The CDR3 DNA is TGTGCCAGCAGCGCTGTTCCCATAGATACGCAGTATTTT.

The CDR3 DNA reads TGTGCCAGCAGCCCCGGGACAGGGGTTGAGCAGTACGTC. It specifies CASSPGTGVEQYV. The chain links TRBV27 to TRBJ2-7; 10 nucleotides line up with TRBD1. The germline gives CDR1 MNHEY, CDR2 SMNVEV (reference sequence). V lost 6 bases to trimming and J lost 7 bases; unmatched junction nucleotides: 6. CDR3 length equals 13 residues.

The sample holds many counts of this clonotype. This chain uses TRBV12-3 or TRBV12-4 with TRBJ2-2; TRBD1 matches 10 bases. This CDR3 comprises 14 residues. The junction had 1 base not matched to a gene; V was cut back by 4 bases and J by 5 bases. This CDR3 is CASSWTGGTGELFF. Here the CDR3 DNA reads TGTGCCAGCAGTTGGACAGGGGGTACCGGGGAGCTGTTTTTT.

This clonotype has more than one count but fewer than ten. V gene TRBV24-1 combines with J gene TRBJ2-5; D gene unclear. The CDR3 is 15 residues long. Germline-derived CDR1 and CDR2 are KGHDR and SFDVKD. V was clipped by 1 base and J by 0 bases, with 8 bases between them. The CDR3 loop reads CATSDFKSNQETQYF. In DNA form, the CDR3 reads TGTGCCACCAGTGATTTTAAGTCCAACCAAGAGACCCAGTACTTC.

This clonotype was counted many times. This rearrangement joins TRBV13 to TRBJ1-6, with TRBD1 matching 7 bases. With 5 bases clipped from V and 7 bases from J, the junction kept 11 bases outside the gene matches. The CDR3 runs 16 residues. Germline lookup yields CDR1 PRHDT and CDR2 FYEKMQ (reference sequence). CDR3 in DNA: TGTGCCAGCAGCCCTACAGGGGATTTGGGGAATTCACCCCTCCACTTT. This codes for CASSPTGDLGNSPLHF. The full variable domain, in which reference TRBV13 and TRBJ1-6 provide the parts outside the CDR3, is AAGVIQSPRHLIKEKRETATLKCYPIPRHDTVYWYQQGPGQDPQFLISFYEKMQSDKGSIPDRFSAQQFSDYHSELNMSSLELGDSALYFCASSPTGDLGNSPLHFGNGTRLTVT.